This T cell receptor (beta chain) was captured by sequencing in a study of neurological immune-mediated disorders. This clonotype was detected many times. CDR1 and CDR2 from the germline V gene are DFQATT and SNEGSKA (reference sequence). V dropped 5 bases and J dropped 5; count of bases not matched to a gene: 11. This CDR3 has 16 residues. cDNA synthesis was performed by 5'RACE with 10-nucleotide random UMIs. TCRdb itself ran the 5' RACE reads through MiXCR, one entry per CDR3 protein. The sample yields roughly 65,000 distinct CDR3 sequences, around 4% seen once. The material sequenced was PBMCs. This receptor was identified in a man in his fifties with multiple sclerosis. The chain joins TRBV20-1 to TRBJ2-2, with 10 bases identical to TRBD1. The CDR3 nucleotides read TGCAGTGCTTGGGGGATGGACAGGGGGAAGACCGGGGAGCTGTTTTTT. Protein: CSAWGMDRGKTGELFF.